Presented here are 24 T cell receptor beta chains from one specimen sequenced in a study of T cell repertoires in aging, cancer and after chemotherapy. Rearranged V-D-J TRB sequences were amplified with a mixed TRB-A/B primer pool. Via MiXCR, TCRdb re-called the multiplex PCR reads, giving one row per CDR3 protein. The sample gives under 12,000 distinct CDR3 sequences, almost 30% of which show up once; 1.9% is in the top ten. Amplification of TCR beta used genomic DNA extracted from peripheral blood. Sequenced: blood. These receptors came from a human donor in good health.

This clonotype is judged medium-sized (0.01 to 0.1%). The rearrangement uses TRBV6-5 and TRBJ1-2; the D is unclear. Germline V CDR1 and CDR2: MNHEY, SVGAGI. Trimming took off 6 bases at V and 4 bases at J, with 12 bases between the two ends. The CDR3 extends over 13 amino acids. The CDR3 loop reads CASSRALLYGYTF. The CDR3 coding sequence is TGTGCCAGCAGCCGAGCCCTCCTCTATGGCTACACCTTC.

About this clonotype: A much larger clonotype is one base distant, so this may be a read error. The chain joins TRBV27 to TRBJ2-7, with D tentatively TRBD1 (6 bases). V was clipped by 6 bases and J by 2 bases, with 11 bases between them. Germline V lookup: CDR1 MNHEY, CDR2 SMNVEV (reference sequence). The CDR3 is 13 amino acids. The CDR3 spells CASRRTVTYEQYF. CDR3 sequence (DNA): TGTGCCAGCAGGCGGACAGTCACCTACGAGCAGTACTTC.

The chain couples TRBV5-4 to TRBJ1-6; D remains unclear. The CDR3 length is 14 residues. V was cut by 4 bases and J by 7 bases, with 12 bases left in between. Germline V gene lookup returns CDR1 SGHNT and CDR2 YYREEE (reference sequence). CDR3 in DNA: TGTGCCAGCAGCGTCGGTATCTGGAATTCACCCCTCCACTTT. Translated: CASSVGIWNSPLHF.

V and J are TRBV27 and TRBJ2-2; D is undetermined. This CDR3 comprises 15 residues. From germline, CDR1 is MNHEY and CDR2 SMNVEV (reference sequence). Trimming pared 6 bases from V and 1 base from J, leaving 12 bases between. CDR3 nucleotides: TGTGCCAGCAGCCCCAGACTGCTGAACACCGGGGAGCTGTTTTTT. Its translation is CASSPRLLNTGELFF.

V is TRBV6-1 and J is TRBJ2-2, with TRBD2 matching 9 bases. Germline V gene lookup returns CDR1 MNHNS and CDR2 SASEGT. V lost 3 bases to trimming and J lost 7 bases; unmatched junction nucleotides: 3. The CDR3 consists of 14 residues. CDR3 sequence: CASSEWTSDGELFF. CDR3 bases: TGTGCCAGCAGTGAGTGGACTAGCGACGGGGAGCTGTTTTTT.

This clonotype was observed a handful of times. This sequence joins TRBV6-2 or TRBV6-3 and TRBJ2-3; D is undetermined. Deletions cut 8 bases from V and 4 bases from J, with 13 bases between. Germline CDR1 MNHEY, CDR2 SVGEGT. The CDR3 is 13 amino acids. CDR3 loop: CASAAPRPDTQYF. The CDR3 region has the DNA TGTGCCAGCGCCGCACCCCGACCAGATACGCAGTATTTT.

The V call is TRBV11-2, the J call TRBJ2-7; 7 bases are a match to TRBD2. V trimming: 5 bases; J trimming: 1 base; junction bases outside the gene matches: 14. Germline CDR1 and CDR2: SGHAT and FQNNGV. This CDR3 contains 17 residues. The CDR3 here is CASSPIKYSGVSYEQYF. The DNA of the CDR3 is TGTGCCAGCAGCCCAATAAAATACAGCGGGGTTTCCTACGAGCAGTACTTC.

Judged by abundance, this clonotype is medium-sized. The gene calls are TRBV27 and TRBJ2-7; no firm D call. The ends were cut back, 9 bases at V and 3 bases at J, with 6 bases in the middle. The CDR3 loop spans 10 amino acids. The V gene's germline CDR1 is MNHEY and CDR2 SMNVEV (reference sequence). The CDR3 protein is CARFLYEQYF. The CDR3 DNA sequence: TGTGCCAGGTTCCTCTACGAGCAGTACTTC.

The rearrangement links TRBV28 to TRBJ1-3, with D maybe TRBD1 (6 bases). The CDR3 covers 14 residues. The germline V gene has CDR1 MDHEN and CDR2 SYDVKM. The V end lost 4 bases, the J end lost 8 bases, and 15 bases lay between the germline ends. The CDR3 loop is CASSSQGRWDTIYF. DNA of the CDR3: TGTGCCAGCAGTTCTCAGGGGCGGTGGGACACCATATATTTT.

This clonotype counts as medium-sized (0.01 to 0.1%). This chain uses TRBV20-1 with TRBJ2-7; D not resolved. Between the trimmed V and J ends, which lost 1 base and 3 bases, there was a span of 10 bases. Germline assignment: CDR1 DFQATT and CDR2 SNEGSKA (reference sequence). The CDR3 is 13 residues long. CDR3 sequence: CSARGQAIYEQYF. CDR3 in DNA: TGCAGTGCTAGAGGGCAGGCCATCTACGAGCAGTACTTC.

V gene TRBV14 combines with J gene TRBJ1-2; unclear D gene. CDR1 is SGHDN, CDR2 FVKESK, per germline. V lost 4 bases and J 8 bases, leaving 14 bases between the germline ends. The length of the CDR3 is 13 residues. The CDR3 DNA reads TGTGCCAGCAGCCGGGCTCCCCGTTTGGGCTACACCTTC. Protein: CASSRAPRLGYTF.

In this sample, this clonotype turned up a few times. The rearrangement joins TRBV19 to TRBJ1-2; 7 nucleotides agree with TRBD1. Unmatched junction bases numbered 11, after V lost 5 bases and J lost 5 bases. CDR1 is LNHDA, CDR2 SQIVND, per germline (reference sequence). This CDR3 has 15 residues. CDR3 region: CASSVFTGARYGYTF. CDR3 sequence (DNA): TGTGCCAGTAGTGTCTTTACAGGGGCGCGGTATGGCTACACCTTC.

By proportion, this clonotype is medium-sized (0.01 to 0.1%). V gene TRBV20-1 combines with J gene TRBJ1-5, with TRBD1 as a possible D gene (5 bases). V lost 0 bases, J lost 6 bases, and 15 bases lay in between. Germline loops: CDR1 DFQATT, CDR2 SNEGSKA (reference sequence). The CDR3 has 15 residues. Here the CDR3 DNA reads TGCAGTGCTAGAGATGAGAGGGGCAGGGTTCAGCCCCAGCATTTT. This sequence encodes CSARDERGRVQPQHF.

This clonotype has a handful of counts. The chain uses TRBV12-3 or TRBV12-4 and TRBJ2-6; unclear D gene. CDR3 size: 14 residues. V lost 6 bases to trimming and J lost 2 bases, with 8 bases between them. CDR3 DNA sequence: TGTGCCAGCAGCCGGGCGGCTGGGGCCAACGTCCTGACTTTC. Translation gives CASSRAAGANVLTF.

Relative to its sample, this clonotype is medium-sized. The V call is TRBV27, the J call TRBJ1-2; the match to TRBD1 covers 8 bases. V gave up 6 bases and J gave up 4 bases; unmatched junction bases: 4. CDR1 is MNHEY and CDR2 is SMNVEV in the germline V gene (reference sequence). The CDR3 length is 13 residues. The DNA of the CDR3 is TGTGCCAGCAGCGGACAGGGCCCCTATGGCTACACCTTC. It specifies CASSGQGPYGYTF.

V is TRBV4-3 and J is TRBJ2-7, with TRBD2 matching over 9 bases. Germline values: CDR1 LGHNA, CDR2 YSLEER. V lost 0 bases, J lost 0 bases, and 3 bases stayed unmatched. The CDR3 loop spans 16 amino acids. The CDR3 nucleotides are TGCGCCAGCAGCCAAGATGCGGGACTAGCCTCCTACGAGCAGTACTTC. Protein product: CASSQDAGLASYEQYF.

The chain couples TRBV6-5 to TRBJ2-7; TRBD1 matches 9 bases. The CDR3 sequence is 15 residues long. V lost 4 bases and J lost 0; bases outside the gene matches: 4. CDR1 and CDR2 (germline): MNHEY, SVGAGI. CDR3 loop: CASSSPGQGSYEQYF. In nucleotides, the CDR3 is TGTGCCAGCAGTTCCCCGGGACAGGGCTCCTACGAGCAGTACTTC.

Points on this clonotype: The junction shows a germline mismatch at one end, possibly a read error. In nucleotides, the CDR3 is TGTGCCATCAGCCCTCGCCAGCGGAACACTGAAGCTTTCTTT. Translated: CAISPRQRNTEAFF. The chain carries TRBV11-2 and TRBJ1-1; no reliable D call. The CDR3 loop spans 14 amino acids. Germline V lookup: CDR1 SGHAT, CDR2 FQNNGV.

Notes on this clonotype: A read error may be the cause here, since a much bigger clone is one base away. The chain combines TRBV30 with TRBJ1-1, with 7 nucleotides matching TRBD1. The CDR3 consists of 13 residues. Germline CDR1 is GTSNPN and CDR2 is SVGIG (reference sequence). CDR3 amino acids: CAFQGQSNTESFF. CDR3 bases: TGTGCCTTCCAGGGACAGTCGAACACTGAATCTTTCTTT.

By its share, this clonotype is medium-sized. The chain is built from TRBV20-1 and TRBJ2-7; D not resolved. Germline assignment: CDR1 DFQATT and CDR2 SNEGSKA (reference sequence). This CDR3 contains 12 residues. V was trimmed by 5 bases and J by 6 bases, leaving 14 bases between them. The CDR3 region has the DNA TGCAGTGCTCTTCTAGGATCCAGCGAGCAGTACTTC. It is translated as CSALLGSSEQYF.

The chain links TRBV5-4 to TRBJ2-6, with D maybe TRBD1 (6 bases). The length of the CDR3 is 15 residues. Looked up from germline, CDR1 is SGHNT and CDR2 is YYREEE (reference sequence). Trimming left V 3 bases short and J 3 bases short, with 10 bases between. The CDR3 DNA reads as TGTGCCAGCAGCTATGAGGGGGATGGGGCCAACGTCCTGACTTTC. It yields the protein CASSYEGDGANVLTF.

This clonotype was seen more than once but under ten times. The V call is TRBV19, the J call TRBJ2-5; TRBD1 matches 8 bases. Trimming cost V 10 bases and J 5 bases; bases outside gene matches: 9. The CDR3 sequence is 13 residues long. Germline values: CDR1 LNHDA, CDR2 SQIVND (reference sequence). CDR3 DNA sequence: TGTGCCACCCGACAGGGGACCAGGGAGACCCAGTACTTC. Its protein is CATRQGTRETQYF.

This rearrangement joins TRBV5-5 to TRBJ1-1; perhaps TRBD1 as D (5 bases). CDR1 is SGHKS, CDR2 YYEKEE, per germline (reference sequence). The CDR3 spans 14 residues. V was shortened by 1 base and J by 3 bases, with 10 bases between the two germline ends. CDR3 sequence: CASSLKQGDTEAFF. The DNA of the CDR3 is TGTGCCAGCAGCTTGAAGCAGGGAGACACTGAAGCTTTCTTT.

The gene calls are TRBV29-1 and TRBJ2-3; 9 nucleotides align to TRBD1. After removal of 4 bases from V and 3 bases from J, the junction contained 5 bases not matched to a gene. Germline CDR1 and CDR2: SQVTM and ANQGSEA. CDR3 length: 14 amino acids. The CDR3 DNA sequence: TGCAGCGTTGGACAGGGGGGGAGGACAGATACGCAGTATTTT. This translates into CSVGQGGRTDTQYF.